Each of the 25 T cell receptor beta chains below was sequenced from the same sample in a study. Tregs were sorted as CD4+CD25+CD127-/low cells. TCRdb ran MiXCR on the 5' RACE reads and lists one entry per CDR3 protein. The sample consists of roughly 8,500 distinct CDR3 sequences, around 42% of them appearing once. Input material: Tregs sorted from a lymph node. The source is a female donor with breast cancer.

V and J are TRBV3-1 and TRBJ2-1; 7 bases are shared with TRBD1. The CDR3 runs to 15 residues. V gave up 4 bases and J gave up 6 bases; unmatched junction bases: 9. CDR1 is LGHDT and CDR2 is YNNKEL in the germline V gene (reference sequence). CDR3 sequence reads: CASSLDRVSLNEQFF. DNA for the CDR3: TGTGCCAGCAGCCTCGACAGGGTGTCCCTCAATGAGCAGTTCTTC.

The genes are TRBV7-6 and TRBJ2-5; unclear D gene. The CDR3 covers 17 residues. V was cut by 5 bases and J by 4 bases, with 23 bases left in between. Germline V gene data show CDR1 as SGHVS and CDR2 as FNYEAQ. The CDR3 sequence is CASSLFSPFDTVETQYF. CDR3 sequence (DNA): TGTGCCAGCAGCCTCTTTTCCCCTTTTGACACCGTAGAGACCCAGTACTTC.

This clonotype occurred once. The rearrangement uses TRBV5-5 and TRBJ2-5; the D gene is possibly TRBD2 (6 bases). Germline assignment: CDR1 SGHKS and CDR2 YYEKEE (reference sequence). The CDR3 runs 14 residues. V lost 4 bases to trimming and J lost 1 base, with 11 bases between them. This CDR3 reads CASSLTRTQETQYF. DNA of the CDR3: TGTGCCAGCAGCCTGACTAGGACCCAAGAGACCCAGTACTTC.

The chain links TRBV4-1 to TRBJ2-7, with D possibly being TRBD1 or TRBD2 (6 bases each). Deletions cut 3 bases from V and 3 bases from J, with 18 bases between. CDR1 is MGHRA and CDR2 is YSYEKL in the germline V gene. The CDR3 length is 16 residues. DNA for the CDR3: TGCGCCAGCAGCCAGGGGTCCGGGGGCCGCCACTACGAGCAGTACTTC. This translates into CASSQGSGGRHYEQYF.

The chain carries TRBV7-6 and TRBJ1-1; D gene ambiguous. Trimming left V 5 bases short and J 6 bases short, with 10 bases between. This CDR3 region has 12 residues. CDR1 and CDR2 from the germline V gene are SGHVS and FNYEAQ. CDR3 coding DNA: TGTGCCAGCAGCAAAGGTGGGGCTGAAGCTTTCTTT. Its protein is CASSKGGAEAFF.

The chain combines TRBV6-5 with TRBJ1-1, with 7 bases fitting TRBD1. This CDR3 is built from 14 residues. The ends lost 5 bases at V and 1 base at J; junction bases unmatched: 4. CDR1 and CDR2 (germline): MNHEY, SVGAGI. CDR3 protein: CASSPRTGNTEAFF. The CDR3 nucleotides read TGTGCCAGCAGTCCCCGGACAGGGAACACTGAAGCTTTCTTT.

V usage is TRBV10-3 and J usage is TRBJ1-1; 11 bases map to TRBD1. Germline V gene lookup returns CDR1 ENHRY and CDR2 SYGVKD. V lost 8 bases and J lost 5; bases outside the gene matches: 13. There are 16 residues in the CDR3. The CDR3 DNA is TGTGCCATCGGAGGGGGACAGGGGGGAGGCGGAACTGAAGCTTTCTTT. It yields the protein CAIGGGQGGGGTEAFF.

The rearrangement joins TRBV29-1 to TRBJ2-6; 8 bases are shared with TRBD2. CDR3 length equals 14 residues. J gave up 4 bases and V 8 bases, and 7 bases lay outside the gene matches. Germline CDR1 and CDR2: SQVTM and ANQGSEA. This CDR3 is CSIAGGSGANVLTF. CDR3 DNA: TGCAGCATTGCGGGGGGAAGCGGGGCCAACGTCCTGACTTTC.

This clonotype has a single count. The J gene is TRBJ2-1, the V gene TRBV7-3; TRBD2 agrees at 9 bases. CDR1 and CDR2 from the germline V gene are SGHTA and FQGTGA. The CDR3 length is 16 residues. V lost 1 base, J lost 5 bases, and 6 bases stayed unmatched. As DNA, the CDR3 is TGTGCCAGCAGCTTAATGCCGACTAGCGGACACAATGAGCAGTTCTTC. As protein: CASSLMPTSGHNEQFF. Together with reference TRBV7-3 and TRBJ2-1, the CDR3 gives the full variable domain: GAGVSQTPSNKVTEKGKYVELRCDPISGHTALYWYRQSLGQGPEFLIYFQGTGAADDSGLPNDRFFAVRPEGSVSTLKIQRTERGDSAVYLCASSLMPTSGHNEQFFGPGTRLTVL.

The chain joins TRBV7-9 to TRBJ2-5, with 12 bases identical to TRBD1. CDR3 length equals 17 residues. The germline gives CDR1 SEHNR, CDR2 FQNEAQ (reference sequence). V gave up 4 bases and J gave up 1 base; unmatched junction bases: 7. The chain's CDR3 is CASSSTWDRGLQETQYF. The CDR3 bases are TGTGCCAGCAGCTCAACATGGGACAGGGGGCTCCAAGAGACCCAGTACTTC.

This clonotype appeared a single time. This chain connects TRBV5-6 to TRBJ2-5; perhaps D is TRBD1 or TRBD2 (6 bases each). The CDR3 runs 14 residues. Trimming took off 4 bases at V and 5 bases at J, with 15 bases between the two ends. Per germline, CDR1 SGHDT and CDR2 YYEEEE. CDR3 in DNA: TGTGCCAGCAGCCCGGGGGCGGGCTGGGAGACCCAGTACTTC. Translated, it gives CASSPGAGWETQYF.

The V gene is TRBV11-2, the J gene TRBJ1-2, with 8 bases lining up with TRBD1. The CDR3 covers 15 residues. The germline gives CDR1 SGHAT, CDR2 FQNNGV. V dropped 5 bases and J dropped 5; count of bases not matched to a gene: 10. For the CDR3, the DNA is TGTGCCAGCAGCCAGATCGGACAGGGTGGATATGGCTACACCTTC. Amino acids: CASSQIGQGGYGYTF.

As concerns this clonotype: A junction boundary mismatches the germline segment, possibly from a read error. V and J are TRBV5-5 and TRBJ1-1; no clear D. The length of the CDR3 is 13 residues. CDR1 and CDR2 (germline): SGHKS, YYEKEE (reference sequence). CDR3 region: CASSYALNTEALF. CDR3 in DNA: TGTGCCAGCAGCTACGCCCTGAACACTGAAGCTCTCTTT.

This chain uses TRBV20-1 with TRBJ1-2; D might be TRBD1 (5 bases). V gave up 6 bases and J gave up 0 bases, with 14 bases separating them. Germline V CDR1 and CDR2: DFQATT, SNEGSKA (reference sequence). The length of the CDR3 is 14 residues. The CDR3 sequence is CSATETTANYGYTF. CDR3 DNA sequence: TGCAGTGCAACCGAAACGACAGCTAACTATGGCTACACCTTC.

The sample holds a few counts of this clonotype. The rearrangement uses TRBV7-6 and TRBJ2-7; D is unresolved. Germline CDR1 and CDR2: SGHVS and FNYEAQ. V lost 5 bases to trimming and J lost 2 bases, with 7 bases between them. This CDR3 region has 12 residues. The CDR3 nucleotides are TGTGCCAGCAGCCTAGATACCTACGAGCAGTACTTC. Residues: CASSLDTYEQYF.

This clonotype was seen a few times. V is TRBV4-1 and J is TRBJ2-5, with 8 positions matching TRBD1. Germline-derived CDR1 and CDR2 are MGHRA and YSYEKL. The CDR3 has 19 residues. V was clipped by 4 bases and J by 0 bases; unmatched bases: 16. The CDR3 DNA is TGCGCCAGCAGCCCCTTCGGTGGGGGCAGGGGGCCAAACCAAGAGACCCAGTACTTC. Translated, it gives CASSPFGGGRGPNQETQYF.

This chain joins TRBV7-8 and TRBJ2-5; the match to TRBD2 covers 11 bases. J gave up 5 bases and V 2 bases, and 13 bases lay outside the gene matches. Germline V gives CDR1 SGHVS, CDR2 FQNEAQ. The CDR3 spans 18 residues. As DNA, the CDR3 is TGTGCCAGCAGCTTAAGCCCCAGTAGCGGGAGGGCCCGGGAGACCCAGTACTTC. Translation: CASSLSPSSGRARETQYF.

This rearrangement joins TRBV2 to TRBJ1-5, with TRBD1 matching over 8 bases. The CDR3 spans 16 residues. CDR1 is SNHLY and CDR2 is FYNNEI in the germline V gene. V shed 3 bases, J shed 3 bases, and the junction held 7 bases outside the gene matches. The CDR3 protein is CASSDPGQGHNQPQHF. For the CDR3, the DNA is TGTGCCAGCAGTGACCCAGGACAGGGTCACAATCAGCCCCAGCATTTT.

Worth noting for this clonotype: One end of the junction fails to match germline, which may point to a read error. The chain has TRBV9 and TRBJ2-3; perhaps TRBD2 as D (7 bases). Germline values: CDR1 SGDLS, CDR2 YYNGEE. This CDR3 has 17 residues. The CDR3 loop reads CARSARGGSGVADTQYF. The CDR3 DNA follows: TGTGCCCGCAGCGCCAGGGGCGGGAGCGGTGTCGCAGATACGCAGTATTTT.

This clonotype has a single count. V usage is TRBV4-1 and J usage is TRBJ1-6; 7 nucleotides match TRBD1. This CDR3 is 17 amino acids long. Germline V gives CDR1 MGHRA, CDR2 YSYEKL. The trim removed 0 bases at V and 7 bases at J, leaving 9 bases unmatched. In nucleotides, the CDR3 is TGCGCCAGCAGCCAAGATACAGGGGACCTGGGAAATTCACCCCTCCACTTT. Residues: CASSQDTGDLGNSPLHF.

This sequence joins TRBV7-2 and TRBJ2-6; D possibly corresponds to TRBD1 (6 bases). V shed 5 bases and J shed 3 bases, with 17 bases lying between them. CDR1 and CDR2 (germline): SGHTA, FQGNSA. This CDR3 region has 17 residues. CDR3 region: CASSRTANRVGANVLTF. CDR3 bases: TGTGCCAGCAGCCGCACGGCCAACAGGGTTGGGGCCAACGTCCTGACTTTC. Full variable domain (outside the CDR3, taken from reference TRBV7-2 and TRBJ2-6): GAGVSQSPSNKVTEKGKDVELRCDPISGHTALYWYRQSLGQGLEFLIYFQGNSAPDKSGLPSDRFSAERTGGSVSTLTIQRTQQEDSAVYLCASSRTANRVGANVLTFGAGSRLTVL.

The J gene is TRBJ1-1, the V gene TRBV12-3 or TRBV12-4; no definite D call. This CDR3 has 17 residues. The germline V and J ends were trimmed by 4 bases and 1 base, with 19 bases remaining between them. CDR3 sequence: CASSSPVSMGKNTEAFF. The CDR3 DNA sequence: TGTGCCAGCAGTTCCCCCGTCTCGATGGGGAAGAACACTGAAGCTTTCTTT.

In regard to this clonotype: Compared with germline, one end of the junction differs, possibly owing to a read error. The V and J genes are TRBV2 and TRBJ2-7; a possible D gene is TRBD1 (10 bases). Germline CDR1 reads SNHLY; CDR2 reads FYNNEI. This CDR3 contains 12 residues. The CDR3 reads CASRASGTGEDF. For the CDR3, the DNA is TGTGCCAGCAGGGCTAGCGGGACAGGGGAGGACTTC.

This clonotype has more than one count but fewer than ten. The CDR3 reads CAISDPTGQRNTEAFF. CDR3 sequence (DNA): TGTGCCATCAGTGACCCCACGGGACAGAGGAACACTGAAGCTTTCTTT. The V call is TRBV10-3, the J call TRBJ1-1, with 7 positions matching TRBD1. The CDR3 is made up of 16 amino acids. Trimming took 3 bases from V and 1 from J; bases not matched to a gene: 8. Per the germline V gene, CDR1 is ENHRY and CDR2 is SYGVKD.

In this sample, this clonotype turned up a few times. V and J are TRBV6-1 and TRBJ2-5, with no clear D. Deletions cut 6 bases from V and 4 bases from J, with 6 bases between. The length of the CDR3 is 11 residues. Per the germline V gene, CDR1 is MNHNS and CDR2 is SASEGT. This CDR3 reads CASSRLETQYF. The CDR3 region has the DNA TGTGCCAGCAGCCGCCTAGAGACCCAGTACTTC.